This T cell receptor beta chain came from a study of T cells after posttransplantation cyclophosphamide. Whole-study results and caveats: Recipient CMV seropositivity and CMV reactivation strongly tracked TRB clonality. Later post-transplant blood repertoires were often dominated by donor CD8+ memory clones. Tissue-infiltrating T cells from skin or gut overlapped little with blood T cells.

Busulfan-fludarabine conditioning, marrow transplant, and cyclophosphamide on days +3 and +4 were administered. This clone has at least ten counts. Its antigen is as yet unknown. Libraries were prepared by immunoSEQ multiplex PCR; TCRdb keeps only in-frame clonotypes and omits some of them. The profile covers some 18,000 clones, none occurring a single time. The starting material was PBMCs, obtained after allogeneic stem cell transplant with posttransplant cyclophosphamide. The source of this sequence is a female patient in her 30s who received an allogeneic stem cell transplant from a related donor, was CMV-positive, and had no GVHD. A subset of T cells may come from the graft donor.

The CDR3 protein is CASSQHYGYTF. In DNA form, the CDR3 reads TGTGCCAGCAGCCAACATTATGGCTACACCTTC. The J gene is TRBJ1-2, the V gene TRBV14; D not resolved. The CDR3 is 11 residues long. Per the germline V gene, CDR1 is SGHDN and CDR2 is FVKESK. The V and J ends lost 2 bases and 5 bases respectively, with 3 bases between them.